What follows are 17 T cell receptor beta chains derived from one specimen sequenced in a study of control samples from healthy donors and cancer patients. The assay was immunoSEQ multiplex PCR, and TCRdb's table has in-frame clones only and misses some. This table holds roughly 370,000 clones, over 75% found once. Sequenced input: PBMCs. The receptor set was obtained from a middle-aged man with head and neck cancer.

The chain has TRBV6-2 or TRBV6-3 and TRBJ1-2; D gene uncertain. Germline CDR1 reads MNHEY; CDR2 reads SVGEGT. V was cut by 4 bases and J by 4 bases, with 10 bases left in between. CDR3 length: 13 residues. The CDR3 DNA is TGTGCCAGCAGTTTCACAGCAGGCTATGGCTACACCTTC. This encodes CASSFTAGYGYTF.

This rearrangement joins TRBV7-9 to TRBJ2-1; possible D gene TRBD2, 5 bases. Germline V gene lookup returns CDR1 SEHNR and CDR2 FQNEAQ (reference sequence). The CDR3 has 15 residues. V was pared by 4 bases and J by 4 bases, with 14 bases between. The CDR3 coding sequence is TGTGCCAGCAGCTCCAGGCTAGCTAGGTACAATGAGCAGTTCTTC. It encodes CASSSRLARYNEQFF. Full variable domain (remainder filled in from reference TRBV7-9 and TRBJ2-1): DTGVSQNPRHKITKRGQNVTFRCDPISEHNRLYWYRQTLGQGPEFLTYFQNEAQLEKSRLLSDRFSAERPKGSFSTLEIQRTEQGDSAMYLCASSSRLARYNEQFFGPGTRLTVL.

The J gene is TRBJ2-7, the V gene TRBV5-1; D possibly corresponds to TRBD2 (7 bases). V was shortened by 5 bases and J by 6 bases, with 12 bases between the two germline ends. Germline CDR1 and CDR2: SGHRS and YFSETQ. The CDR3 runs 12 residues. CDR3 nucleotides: TGCGCCAGCAGTCAAGGGGGGGGCGAGCAGTACTTC. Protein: CASSQGGGEQYF.

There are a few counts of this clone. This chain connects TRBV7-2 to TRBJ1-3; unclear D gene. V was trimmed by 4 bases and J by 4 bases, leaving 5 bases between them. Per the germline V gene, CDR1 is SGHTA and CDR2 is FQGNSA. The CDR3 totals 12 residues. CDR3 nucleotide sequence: TGTGCCAGCAGCTCTAACGGAAACACCATATATTTT. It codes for CASSSNGNTIYF.

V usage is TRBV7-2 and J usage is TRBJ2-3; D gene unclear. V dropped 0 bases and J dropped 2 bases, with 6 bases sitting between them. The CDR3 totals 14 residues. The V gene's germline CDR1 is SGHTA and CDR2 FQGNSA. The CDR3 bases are TGTGCCAGCAGCTTAGCGAGCTTCACAGATACGCAGTATTTT. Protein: CASSLASFTDTQYF.

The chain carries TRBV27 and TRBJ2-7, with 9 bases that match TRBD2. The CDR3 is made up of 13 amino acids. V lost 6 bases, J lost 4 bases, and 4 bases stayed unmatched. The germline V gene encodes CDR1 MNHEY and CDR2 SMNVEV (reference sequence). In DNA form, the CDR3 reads TGTGCCAGCAGACTAGCGGGTTATTACGAGCAGTACTTC. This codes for CASRLAGYYEQYF.

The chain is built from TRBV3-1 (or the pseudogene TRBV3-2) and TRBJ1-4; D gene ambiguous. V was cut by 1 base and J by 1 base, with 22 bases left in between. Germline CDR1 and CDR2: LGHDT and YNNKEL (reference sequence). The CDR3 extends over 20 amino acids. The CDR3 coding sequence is TGTGCCAGCAGCCAAGGGACTTTGACTTATCTGTCAGGAACTAATGAAAAACTGTTTTTT. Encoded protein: CASSQGTLTYLSGTNEKLFF.

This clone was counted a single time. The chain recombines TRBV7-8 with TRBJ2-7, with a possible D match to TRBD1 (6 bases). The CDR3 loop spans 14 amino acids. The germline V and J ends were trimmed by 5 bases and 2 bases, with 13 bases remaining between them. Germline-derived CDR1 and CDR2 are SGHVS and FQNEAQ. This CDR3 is CASSPDSLAYEQYF. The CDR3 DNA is TGTGCCAGCAGCCCGGACAGTCTCGCCTACGAGCAGTACTTC.

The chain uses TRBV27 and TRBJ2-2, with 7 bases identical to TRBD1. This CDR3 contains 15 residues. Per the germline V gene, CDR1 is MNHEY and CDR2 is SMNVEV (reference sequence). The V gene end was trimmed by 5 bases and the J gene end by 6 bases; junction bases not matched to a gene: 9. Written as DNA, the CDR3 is TGTGCCAGCAGTGCATCCGGGACAGCTGCCGGGGAGCTGTTTTTT. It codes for CASSASGTAAGELFF.

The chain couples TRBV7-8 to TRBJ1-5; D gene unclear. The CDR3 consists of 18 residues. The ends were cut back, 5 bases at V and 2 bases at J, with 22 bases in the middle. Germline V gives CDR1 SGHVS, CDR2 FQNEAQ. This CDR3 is CASSIIPLGRLGNQPQHF. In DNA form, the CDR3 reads TGTGCCAGCAGCATTATCCCTCTAGGGAGGCTCGGCAATCAGCCCCAGCATTTT.

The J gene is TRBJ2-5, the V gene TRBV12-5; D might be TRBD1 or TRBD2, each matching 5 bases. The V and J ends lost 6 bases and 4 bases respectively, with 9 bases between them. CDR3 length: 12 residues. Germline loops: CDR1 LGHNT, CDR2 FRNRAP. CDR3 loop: CASGGDGETQYF. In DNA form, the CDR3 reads TGTGCTAGTGGGGGGGACGGAGAGACCCAGTACTTC. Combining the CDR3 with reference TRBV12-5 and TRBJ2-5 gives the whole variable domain DARVTQTPRHKVTEMGQEVTMRCQPILGHNTVFWYRQTMMQGLELLAYFRNRAPLDDSGMPKDRFSAEMPDATLATLKIQPSEPRDSAVYFCASGGDGETQYFGPGTRLLVL.

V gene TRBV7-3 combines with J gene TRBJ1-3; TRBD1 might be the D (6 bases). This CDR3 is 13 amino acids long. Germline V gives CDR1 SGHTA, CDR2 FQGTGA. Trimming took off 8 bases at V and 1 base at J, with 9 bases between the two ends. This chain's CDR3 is CASGQGSGNTIYF. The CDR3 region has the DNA TGTGCCAGCGGCCAGGGGTCTGGAAACACCATATATTTT.

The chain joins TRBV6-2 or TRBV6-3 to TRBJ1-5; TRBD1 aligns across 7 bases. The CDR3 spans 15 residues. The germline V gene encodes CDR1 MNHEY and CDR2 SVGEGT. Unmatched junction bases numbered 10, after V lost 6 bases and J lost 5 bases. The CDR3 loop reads CASRPPGQLYQPQHF. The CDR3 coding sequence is TGTGCCAGCAGACCTCCGGGACAGCTGTATCAGCCCCAGCATTTT.

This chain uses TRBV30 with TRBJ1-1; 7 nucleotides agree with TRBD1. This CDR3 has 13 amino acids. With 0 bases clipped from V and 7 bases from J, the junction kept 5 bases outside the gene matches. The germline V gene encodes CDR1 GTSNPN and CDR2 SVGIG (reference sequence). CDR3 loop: CAWSVRQGGEAFF. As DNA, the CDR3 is TGTGCCTGGAGTGTTCGACAGGGCGGTGAAGCTTTCTTT.

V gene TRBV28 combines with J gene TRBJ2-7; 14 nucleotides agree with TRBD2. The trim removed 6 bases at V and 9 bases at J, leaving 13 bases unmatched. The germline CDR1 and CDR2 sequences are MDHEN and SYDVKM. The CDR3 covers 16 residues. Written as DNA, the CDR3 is TGTGCCAGCAGCCTTGGACTAGCGGGGGGTTCTGGCGGGCAGTACTTC. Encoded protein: CASSLGLAGGSGGQYF. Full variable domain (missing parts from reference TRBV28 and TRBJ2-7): DVKVTQSSRYLVKRTGEKVFLECVQDMDHENMFWYRQDPGLGLRLIYFSYDVKMKEKGDIPEGYSVSREKKERFSLILESASTNQTSMYLCASSLGLAGGSGGQYFGPGTRLTVT.

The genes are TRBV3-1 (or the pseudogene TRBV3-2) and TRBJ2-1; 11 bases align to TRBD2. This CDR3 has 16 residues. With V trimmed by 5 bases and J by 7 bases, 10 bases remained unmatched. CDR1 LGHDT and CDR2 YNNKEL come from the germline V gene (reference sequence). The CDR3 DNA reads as TGTGCCAGCAGCAAGTCACTAGCGGGAGCATTAAATGAGCAGTTCTTC. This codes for CASSKSLAGALNEQFF.

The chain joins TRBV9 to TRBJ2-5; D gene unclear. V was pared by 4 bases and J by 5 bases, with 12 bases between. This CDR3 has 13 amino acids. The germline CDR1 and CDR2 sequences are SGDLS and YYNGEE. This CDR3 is CASSSRVGETQYF. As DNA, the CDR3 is TGTGCCAGCAGCTCCCGCGTGGGTGAGACCCAGTACTTC.